This TCR beta chain was sequenced during a study of radiotherapy plus CTLA-4 blockade in lung cancer. TCRdb's copy holds only in-frame clones and misses some; the assay was immunoSEQ multiplex PCR. The sample has roughly 97,000 clones, 65% to 80% seen once. Remarks on this clone: Its antigen remains unknown.

Study outcomes and limitations: Peripheral blood showed expansion of tumor-derived TCR clones after radiotherapy and ipilimumab.

The input for sequencing was peripheral blood, taken from a patient treated with radiotherapy plus ipilimumab. The clonotype comes from a human donor with non-small cell lung cancer who had a partial response to radiotherapy plus ipilimumab. Some clones in this sample may be carry-over from other donors' samples.

The CDR3 reads CASSSERGTDLRGYTF. The DNA for the CDR3 is TGTGCCAGCAGTTCGGAACGGGGGACTGACTTGCGTGGCTACACCTTC. This chain joins TRBV28 and TRBJ1-2; D perhaps matches TRBD1 (5 bases). The CDR3 spans 16 residues. Germline CDR1 is MDHEN and CDR2 is SYDVKM. V lost 4 bases to trimming and J lost 7 bases, with 22 bases between them.